This TCR beta chain was found in a study of neurological immune-mediated disorders. Trimming shortened V by 5 bases and J by 2 bases, and 16 bases separated the two germline ends. Germline V CDR1 and CDR2: SGHVS, FNYEAQ. The CDR3 has 16 residues. In TCRdb, the 5' RACE reads were re-called with MiXCR into one record per CDR3 protein. The data hold 69,000 or so distinct CDR3 sequences, with around 5% observed a single time. This chain joins TRBV7-6 and TRBJ2-1, with a tentative D call TRBD2 (7 bases). The origin of this receptor is a woman in her seventies with multiple sclerosis. The sample consisted of PBMCs. CDR3 amino acids: CASSAGGGSAYNEQFF. The CDR3 DNA reads as TGTGCCAGCAGCGCTGGGGGCGGGAGCGCCTACAATGAGCAGTTCTTC.